Included here is one TCR beta chain sequence, with context. Its matching antigen is unknown. This record belongs to a study of a mutant IDH1 vaccine in newly diagnosed glioma. Broader study findings: Vaccine-induced responses were seen in roughly 93% of patients, spanning several MHC alleles.

Sequencing used immunoSEQ multiplex PCR; TCRdb keeps in-frame clones, though not all of them. The sample has some 54,000 clones, 91% seen once. Documented time point: week 11, during vaccination. Every vaccine dose comprised 300 ug of mutant IDH1 20-mer peptide plus topical imiquimod. This CDR3 is 10 amino acids long. The starting material was PBMCs, obtained from a glioma patient whose treatment included an IDH1 peptide vaccine. The gene calls are TRBV21-1 and TRBJ1-1. TRBV21-1 counts as a pseudogene. This receptor was identified in a man in his fifties with glioma. Here the CDR3 reads CASSKPRAFF. Here the CDR3 DNA reads TGTGCCAGCAGCAAACCCCGCGCTTTCTTT.